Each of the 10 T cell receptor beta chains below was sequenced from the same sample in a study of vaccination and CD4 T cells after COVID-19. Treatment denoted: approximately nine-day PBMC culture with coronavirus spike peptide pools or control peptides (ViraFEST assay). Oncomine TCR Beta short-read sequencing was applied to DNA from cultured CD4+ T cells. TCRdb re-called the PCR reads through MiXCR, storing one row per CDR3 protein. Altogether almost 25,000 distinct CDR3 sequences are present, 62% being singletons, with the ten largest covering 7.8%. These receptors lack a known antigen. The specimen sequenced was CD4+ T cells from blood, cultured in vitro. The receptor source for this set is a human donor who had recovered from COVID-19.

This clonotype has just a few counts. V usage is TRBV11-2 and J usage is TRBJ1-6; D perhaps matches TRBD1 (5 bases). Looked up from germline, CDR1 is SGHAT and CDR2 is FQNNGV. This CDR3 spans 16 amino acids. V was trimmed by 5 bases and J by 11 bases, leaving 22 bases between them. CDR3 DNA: TGTGCCAGCAGCCCGGGCTCCGAGGTGACAGTGGCACCCCTCCACTTT. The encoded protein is CASSPGSEVTVAPLHF.

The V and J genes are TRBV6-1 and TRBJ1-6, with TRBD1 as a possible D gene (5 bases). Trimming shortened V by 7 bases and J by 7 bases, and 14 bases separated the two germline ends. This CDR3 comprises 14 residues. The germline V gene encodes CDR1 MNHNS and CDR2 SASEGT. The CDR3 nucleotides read TGTGCCAGCATCGCAACAGGTGGGAATTCACCCCTCCACTTT. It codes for CASIATGGNSPLHF.

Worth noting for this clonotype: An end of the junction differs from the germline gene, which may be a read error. This CDR3 is CATSRDRRDRASTGYTF. The CDR3 coding sequence is TGTGCCACCAGTAGAGACCGCCGGGACAGGGCTTCTACGGGCTACACCTTC. This sequence joins TRBV27 and TRBJ1-2; 9 bases align to TRBD1. This CDR3 spans 17 amino acids. Looked up from germline, CDR1 is MNHEY and CDR2 is SMNVEV (reference sequence).

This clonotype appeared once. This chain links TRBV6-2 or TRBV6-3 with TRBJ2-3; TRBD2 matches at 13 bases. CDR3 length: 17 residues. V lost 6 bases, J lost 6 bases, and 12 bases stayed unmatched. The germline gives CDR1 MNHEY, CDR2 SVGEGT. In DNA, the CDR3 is TGTGCCAGCAGCCGCGAAGGACTAGCGGGAGTTGTGGATACGCAGTATTTT. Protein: CASSREGLAGVVDTQYF.

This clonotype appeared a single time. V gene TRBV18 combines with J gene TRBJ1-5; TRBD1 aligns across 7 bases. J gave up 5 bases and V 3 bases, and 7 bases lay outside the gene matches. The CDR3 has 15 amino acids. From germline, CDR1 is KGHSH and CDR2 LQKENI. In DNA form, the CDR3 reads TGTGCCAGCTCACCCCAGGGGGGCAGGGATCAGCCCCAGCATTTT. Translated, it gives CASSPQGGRDQPQHF.

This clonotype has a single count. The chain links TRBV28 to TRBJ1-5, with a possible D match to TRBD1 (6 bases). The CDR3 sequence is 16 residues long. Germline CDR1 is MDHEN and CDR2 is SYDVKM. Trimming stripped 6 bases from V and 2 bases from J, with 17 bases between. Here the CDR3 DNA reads TGTGCCAGCAGCTATCTGGGGGGCGGGCGCAATCAGCCCCAGCATTTT. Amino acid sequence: CASSYLGGGRNQPQHF.

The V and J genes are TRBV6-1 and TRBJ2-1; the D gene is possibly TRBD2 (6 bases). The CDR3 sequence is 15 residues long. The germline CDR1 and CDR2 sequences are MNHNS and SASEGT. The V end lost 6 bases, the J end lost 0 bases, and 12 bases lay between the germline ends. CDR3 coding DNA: TGTGCCAGCAGCCGAGCGGGCCTCTCCTACAATGAGCAGTTCTTC. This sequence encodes CASSRAGLSYNEQFF.

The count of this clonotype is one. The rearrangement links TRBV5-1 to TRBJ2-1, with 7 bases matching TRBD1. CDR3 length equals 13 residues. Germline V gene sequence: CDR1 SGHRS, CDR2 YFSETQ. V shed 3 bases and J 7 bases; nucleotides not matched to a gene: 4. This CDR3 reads CASSSGQYNEQFF. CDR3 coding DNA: TGCGCCAGCAGCTCGGGACAGTATAATGAGCAGTTCTTC.

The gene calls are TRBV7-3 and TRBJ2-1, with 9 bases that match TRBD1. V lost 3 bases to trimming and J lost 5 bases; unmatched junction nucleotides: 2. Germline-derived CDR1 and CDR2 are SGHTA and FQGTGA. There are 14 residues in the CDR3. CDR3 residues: CASSLGQGHNEQFF. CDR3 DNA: TGTGCCAGCAGCTTGGGACAGGGTCACAATGAGCAGTTCTTC.

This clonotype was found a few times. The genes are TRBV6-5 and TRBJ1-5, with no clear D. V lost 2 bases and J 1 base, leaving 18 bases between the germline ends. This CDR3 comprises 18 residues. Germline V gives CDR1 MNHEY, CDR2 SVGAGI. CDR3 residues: CASSYPLRPFRSNQPQHF. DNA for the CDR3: TGTGCCAGCAGTTACCCCCTCAGACCCTTTCGAAGCAATCAGCCCCAGCATTTT.